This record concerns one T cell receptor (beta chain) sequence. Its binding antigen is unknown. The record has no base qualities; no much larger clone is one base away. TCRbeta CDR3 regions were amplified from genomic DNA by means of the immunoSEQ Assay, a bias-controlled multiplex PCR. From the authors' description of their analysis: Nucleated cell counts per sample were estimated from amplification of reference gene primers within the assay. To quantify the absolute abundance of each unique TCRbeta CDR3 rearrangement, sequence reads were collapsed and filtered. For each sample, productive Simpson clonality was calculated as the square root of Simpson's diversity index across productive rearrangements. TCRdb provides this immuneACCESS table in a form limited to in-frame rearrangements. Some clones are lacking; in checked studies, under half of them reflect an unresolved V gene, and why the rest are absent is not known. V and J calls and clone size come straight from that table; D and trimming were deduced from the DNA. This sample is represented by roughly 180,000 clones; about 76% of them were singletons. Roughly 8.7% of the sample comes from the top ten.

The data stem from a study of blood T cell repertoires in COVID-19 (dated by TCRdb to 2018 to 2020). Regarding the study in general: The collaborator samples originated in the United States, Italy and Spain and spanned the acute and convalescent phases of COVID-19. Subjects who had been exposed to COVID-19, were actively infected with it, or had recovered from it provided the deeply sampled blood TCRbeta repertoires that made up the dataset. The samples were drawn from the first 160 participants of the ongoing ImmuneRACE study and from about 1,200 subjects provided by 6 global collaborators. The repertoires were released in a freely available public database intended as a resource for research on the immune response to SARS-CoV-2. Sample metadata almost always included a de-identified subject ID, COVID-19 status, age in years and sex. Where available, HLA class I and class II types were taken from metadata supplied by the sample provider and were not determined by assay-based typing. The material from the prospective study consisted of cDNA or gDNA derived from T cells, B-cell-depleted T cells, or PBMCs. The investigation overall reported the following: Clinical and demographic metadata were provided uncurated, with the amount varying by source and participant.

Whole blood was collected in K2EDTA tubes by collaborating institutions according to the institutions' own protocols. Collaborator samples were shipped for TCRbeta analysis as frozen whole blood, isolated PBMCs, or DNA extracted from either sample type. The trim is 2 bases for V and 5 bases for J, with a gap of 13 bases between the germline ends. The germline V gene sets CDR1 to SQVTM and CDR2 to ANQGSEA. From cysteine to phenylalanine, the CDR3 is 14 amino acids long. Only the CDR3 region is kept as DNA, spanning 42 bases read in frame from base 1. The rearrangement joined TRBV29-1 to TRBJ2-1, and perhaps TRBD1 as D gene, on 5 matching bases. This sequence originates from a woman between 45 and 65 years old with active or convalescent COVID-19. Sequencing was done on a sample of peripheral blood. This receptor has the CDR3 CSVETRVGHNEQFF. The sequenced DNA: TGCAGCGTTGAAACCAGGGTGGGGCACAATGAGCAGTTCTTC.